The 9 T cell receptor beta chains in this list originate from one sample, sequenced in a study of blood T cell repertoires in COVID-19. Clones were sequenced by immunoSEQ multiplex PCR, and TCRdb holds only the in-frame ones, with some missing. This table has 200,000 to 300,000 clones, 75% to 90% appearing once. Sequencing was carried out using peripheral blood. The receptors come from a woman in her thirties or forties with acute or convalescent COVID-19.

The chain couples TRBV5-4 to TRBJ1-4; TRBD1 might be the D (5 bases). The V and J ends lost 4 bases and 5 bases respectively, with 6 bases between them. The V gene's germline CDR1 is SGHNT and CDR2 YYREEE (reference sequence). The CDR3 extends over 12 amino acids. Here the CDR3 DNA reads TGTGCCAGCAGCGGGGCCAATGAAAAACTGTTTTTT. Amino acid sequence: CASSGANEKLFF.

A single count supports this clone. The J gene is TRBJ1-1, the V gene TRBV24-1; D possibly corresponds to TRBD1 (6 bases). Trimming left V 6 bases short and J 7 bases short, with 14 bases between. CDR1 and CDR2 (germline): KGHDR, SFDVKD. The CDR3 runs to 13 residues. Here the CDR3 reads CATSLQGSNEAFF. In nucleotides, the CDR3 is TGTGCCACCAGTTTACAGGGCTCGAATGAAGCTTTCTTT.

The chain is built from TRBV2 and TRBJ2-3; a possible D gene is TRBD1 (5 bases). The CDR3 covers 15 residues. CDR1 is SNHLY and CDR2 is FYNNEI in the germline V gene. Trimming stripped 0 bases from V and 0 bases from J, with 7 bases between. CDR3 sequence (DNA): TGTGCCAGCAGTGAAGCGAGACAGAGCACAGATACGCAGTATTTT. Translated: CASSEARQSTDTQYF.

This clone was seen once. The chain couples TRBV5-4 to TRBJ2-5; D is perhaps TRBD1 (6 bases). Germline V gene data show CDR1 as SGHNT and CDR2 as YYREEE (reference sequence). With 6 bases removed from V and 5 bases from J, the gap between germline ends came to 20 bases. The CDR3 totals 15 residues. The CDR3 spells CASNRGTGNGETQYF. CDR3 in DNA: TGTGCCAGCAACCGAGGAACAGGGAATGGGGAGACCCAGTACTTC.

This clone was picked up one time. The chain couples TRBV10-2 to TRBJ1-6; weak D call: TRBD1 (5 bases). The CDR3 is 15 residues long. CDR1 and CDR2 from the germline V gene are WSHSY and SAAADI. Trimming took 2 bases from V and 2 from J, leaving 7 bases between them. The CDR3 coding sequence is TGCGCCAGCAGTGAGGGGGCCCCCTATAATTCACCCCTCCACTTT. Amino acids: CASSEGAPYNSPLHF.

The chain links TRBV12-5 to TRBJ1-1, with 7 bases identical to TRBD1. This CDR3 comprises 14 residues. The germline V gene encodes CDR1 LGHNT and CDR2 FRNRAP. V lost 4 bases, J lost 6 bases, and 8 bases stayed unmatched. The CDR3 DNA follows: TGTGCTAGTGGTTCGGGAGAGGGGGCGGCTGAAGCTTTCTTT. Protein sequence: CASGSGEGAAEAFF.

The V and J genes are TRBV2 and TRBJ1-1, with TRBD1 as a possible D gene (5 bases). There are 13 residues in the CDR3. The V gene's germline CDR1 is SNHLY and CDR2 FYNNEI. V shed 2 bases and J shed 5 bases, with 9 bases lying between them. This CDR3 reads CASSERGWTEAFF. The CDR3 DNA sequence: TGTGCCAGCAGTGAAAGGGGCTGGACTGAAGCTTTCTTT. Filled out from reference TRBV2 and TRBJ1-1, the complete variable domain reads EPEVTQTPSHQVTQMGQEVILRCVPISNHLYFYWYRQILGQKVEFLVSFYNNEISEKSEIFDDQFSVERPDGSNFTLKIRSTKLEDSAMYFCASSERGWTEAFFGQGTRLTVV.

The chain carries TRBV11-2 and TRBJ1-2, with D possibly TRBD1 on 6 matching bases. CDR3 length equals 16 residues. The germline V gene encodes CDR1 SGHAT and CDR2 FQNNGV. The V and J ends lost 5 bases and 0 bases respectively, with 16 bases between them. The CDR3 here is CASSQTYRVPNYGYTF. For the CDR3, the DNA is TGTGCCAGCAGCCAAACATACAGGGTCCCTAACTATGGCTACACCTTC.

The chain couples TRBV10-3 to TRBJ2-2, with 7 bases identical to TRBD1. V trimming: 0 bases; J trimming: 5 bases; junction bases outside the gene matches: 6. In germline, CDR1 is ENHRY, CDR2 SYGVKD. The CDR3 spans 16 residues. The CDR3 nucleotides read TGTGCCATCAGTGAGTCGAAGGGGACAGCAACCGGGGAGCTGTTTTTT. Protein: CAISESKGTATGELFF.